The source of this TCR beta chain is a study of blood T cell repertoires in COVID-19. On the study more broadly: T cells, B-cell-depleted T cells, or PBMCs supplied cDNA or gDNA.

Only in-frame clones appear in the TCRdb table, and some are missing; sequencing was by immunoSEQ multiplex PCR. The sample lists approximately 120,000 clones; roughly 84% were seen once. The CDR3 sequence is 15 residues long. The V end was cut by 3 bases, the J end by 4 bases, with 13 bases between. Germline V CDR1 and CDR2: MNHNS, SASEGT. The gene calls are TRBV6-1 and TRBJ1-3; possibly TRBD1 for D (6 bases). Sequenced material: peripheral blood. This sequence was found in a woman at least 80 years old with active or convalescent COVID-19. The CDR3 DNA reads as TGTGCCAGCAGTGATCAGGGGTTGGGAGGAAACACCATATATTTT. Translation gives CASSDQGLGGNTIYF.